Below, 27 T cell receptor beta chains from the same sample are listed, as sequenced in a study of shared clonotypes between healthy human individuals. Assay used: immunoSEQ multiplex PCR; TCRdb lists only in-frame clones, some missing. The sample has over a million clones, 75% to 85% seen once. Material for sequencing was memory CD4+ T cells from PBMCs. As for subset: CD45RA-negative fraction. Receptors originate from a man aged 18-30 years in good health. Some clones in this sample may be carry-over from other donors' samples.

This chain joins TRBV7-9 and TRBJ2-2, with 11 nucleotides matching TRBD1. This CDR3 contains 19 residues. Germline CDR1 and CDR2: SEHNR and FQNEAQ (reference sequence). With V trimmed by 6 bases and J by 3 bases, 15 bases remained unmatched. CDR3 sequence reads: CASRQQGTGGLDYTGELFF. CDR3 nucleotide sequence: TGTGCCAGCAGGCAACAAGGGACAGGGGGATTAGATTACACCGGGGAGCTGTTTTTT.

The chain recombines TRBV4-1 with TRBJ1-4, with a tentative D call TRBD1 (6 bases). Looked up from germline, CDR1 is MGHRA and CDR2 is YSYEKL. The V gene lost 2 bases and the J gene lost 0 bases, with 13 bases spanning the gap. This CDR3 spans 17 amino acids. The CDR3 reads CASSQSRDTATNEKLFF. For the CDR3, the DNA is TGCGCCAGCAGCCAATCCCGGGACACAGCAACTAATGAAAAACTGTTTTTT.

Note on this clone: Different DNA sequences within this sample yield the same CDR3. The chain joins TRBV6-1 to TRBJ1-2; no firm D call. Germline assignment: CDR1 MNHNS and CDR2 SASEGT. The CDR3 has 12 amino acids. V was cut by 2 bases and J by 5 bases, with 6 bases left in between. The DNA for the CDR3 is TGTGCCAGCAGTGAACTGGGGTATGGCTACACCTTC. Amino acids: CASSELGYGYTF.

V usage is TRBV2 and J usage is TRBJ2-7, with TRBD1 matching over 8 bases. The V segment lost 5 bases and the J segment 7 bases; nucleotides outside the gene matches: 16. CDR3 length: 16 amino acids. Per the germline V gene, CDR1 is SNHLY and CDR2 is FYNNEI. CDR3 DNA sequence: TGTGCCAGCAGTCCCGGTGGGGGGACAGGCTTCTGGGAGCAGTACTTC. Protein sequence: CASSPGGGTGFWEQYF.

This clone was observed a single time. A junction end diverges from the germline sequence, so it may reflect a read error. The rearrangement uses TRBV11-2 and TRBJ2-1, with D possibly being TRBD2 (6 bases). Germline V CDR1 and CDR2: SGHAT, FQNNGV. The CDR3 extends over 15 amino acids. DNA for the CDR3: TGTGCCAGCAGCCCAGCCCGGACTACCTATAATGAGCAGTTCTTC. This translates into CASSPARTTYNEQFF.

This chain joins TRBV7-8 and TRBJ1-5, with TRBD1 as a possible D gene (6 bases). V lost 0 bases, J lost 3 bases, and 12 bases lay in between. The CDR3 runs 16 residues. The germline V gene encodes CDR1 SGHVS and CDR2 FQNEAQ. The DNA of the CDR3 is TGTGCCAGCAGCTTAGCGACAGGCAGGGACAATCAGCCCCAGCATTTT. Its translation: CASSLATGRDNQPQHF.

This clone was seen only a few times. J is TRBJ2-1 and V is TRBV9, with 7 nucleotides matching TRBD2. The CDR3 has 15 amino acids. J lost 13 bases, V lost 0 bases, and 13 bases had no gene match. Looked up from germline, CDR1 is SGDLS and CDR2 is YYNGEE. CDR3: CASSVDSLAGVEQFF. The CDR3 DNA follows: TGTGCCAGCAGCGTAGATTCCTTGGCGGGAGTAGAACAGTTCTTC.

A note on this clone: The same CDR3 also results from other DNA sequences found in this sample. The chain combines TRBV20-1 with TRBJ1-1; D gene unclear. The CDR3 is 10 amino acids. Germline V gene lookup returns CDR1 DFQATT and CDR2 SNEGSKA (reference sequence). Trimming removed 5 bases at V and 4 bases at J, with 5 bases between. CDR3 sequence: CSARSTEAFF. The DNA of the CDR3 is TGCAGTGCTCGAAGCACTGAAGCTTTCTTT.

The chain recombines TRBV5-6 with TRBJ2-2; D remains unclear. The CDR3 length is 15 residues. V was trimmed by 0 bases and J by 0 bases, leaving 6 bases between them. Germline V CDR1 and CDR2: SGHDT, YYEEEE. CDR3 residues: CASSLESANTGELFF. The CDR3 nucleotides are TGTGCCAGCAGCTTGGAGTCAGCGAACACCGGGGAGCTGTTTTTT.

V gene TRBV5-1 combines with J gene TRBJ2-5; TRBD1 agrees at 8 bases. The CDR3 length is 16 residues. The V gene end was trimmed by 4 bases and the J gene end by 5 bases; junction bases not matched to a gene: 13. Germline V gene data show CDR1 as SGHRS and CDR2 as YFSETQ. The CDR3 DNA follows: TGCGCCAGCAGCCCCACCGGGACAGGAGGCCAGGAGACCCAGTACTTC. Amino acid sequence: CASSPTGTGGQETQYF.

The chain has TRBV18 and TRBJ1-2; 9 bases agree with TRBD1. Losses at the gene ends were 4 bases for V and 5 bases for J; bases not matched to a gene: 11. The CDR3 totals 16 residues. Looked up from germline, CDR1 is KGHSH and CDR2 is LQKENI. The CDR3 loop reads CASSQNTPGQGYGYTF. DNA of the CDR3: TGTGCCAGCTCACAAAATACGCCGGGACAGGGATATGGCTACACCTTC.

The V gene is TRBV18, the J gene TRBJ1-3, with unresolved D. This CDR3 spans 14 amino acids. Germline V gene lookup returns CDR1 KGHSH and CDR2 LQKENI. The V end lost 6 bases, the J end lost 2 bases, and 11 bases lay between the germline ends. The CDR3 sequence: CASSQKGTGNTIYF. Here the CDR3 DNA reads TGTGCCAGCTCCCAAAAAGGGACTGGAAACACCATATATTTT.

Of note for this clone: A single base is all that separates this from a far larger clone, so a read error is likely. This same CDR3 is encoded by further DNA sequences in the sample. CDR3 protein: CAISASENTEAFF. The CDR3 region has the DNA TGTGCCATTAGTGCATCAGAGAACACTGAAGCTTTCTTT. This chain uses TRBV10-3 with TRBJ1-1; D ambiguous. This CDR3 is built from 13 residues. Germline V CDR1 and CDR2: ENHRY, SYGVKD.

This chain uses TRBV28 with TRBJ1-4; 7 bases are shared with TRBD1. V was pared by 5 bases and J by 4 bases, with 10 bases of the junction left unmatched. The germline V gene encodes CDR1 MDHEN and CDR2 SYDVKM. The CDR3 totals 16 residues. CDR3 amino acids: CASSPTRGHVNEKLFF. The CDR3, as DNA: TGTGCCAGCAGTCCAACAAGGGGGCACGTTAATGAAAAACTGTTTTTT.

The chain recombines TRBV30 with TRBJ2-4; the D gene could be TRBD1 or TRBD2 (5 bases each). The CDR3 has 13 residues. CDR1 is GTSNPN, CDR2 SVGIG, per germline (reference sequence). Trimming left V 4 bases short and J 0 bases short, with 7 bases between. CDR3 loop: CAWMRGAKNIQYF. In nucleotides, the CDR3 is TGTGCCTGGATGAGGGGAGCCAAAAACATTCAGTACTTC.

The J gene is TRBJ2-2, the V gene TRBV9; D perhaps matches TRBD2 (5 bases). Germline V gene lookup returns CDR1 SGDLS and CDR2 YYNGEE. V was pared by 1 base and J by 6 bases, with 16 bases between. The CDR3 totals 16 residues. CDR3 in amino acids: CASSVHSETSPGELFF. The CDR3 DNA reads TGTGCCAGCAGCGTACATAGCGAAACGTCCCCCGGGGAGCTGTTTTTT.

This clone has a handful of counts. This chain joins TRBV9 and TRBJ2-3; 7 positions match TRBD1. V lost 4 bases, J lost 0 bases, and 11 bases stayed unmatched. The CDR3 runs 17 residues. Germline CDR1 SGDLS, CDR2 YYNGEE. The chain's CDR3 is CASSSPQGHGSTDTQYF. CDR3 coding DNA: TGTGCCAGCAGCTCACCACAGGGGCATGGGAGCACAGATACGCAGTATTTT.

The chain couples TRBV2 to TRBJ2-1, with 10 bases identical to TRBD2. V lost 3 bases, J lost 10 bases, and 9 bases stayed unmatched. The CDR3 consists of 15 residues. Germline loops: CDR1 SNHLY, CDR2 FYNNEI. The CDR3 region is CASSDVLAGVWEQFF. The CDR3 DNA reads TGTGCCAGCAGTGATGTGCTAGCGGGAGTATGGGAGCAGTTCTTC. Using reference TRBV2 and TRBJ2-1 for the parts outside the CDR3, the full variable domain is EPEVTQTPSHQVTQMGQEVILRCVPISNHLYFYWYRQILGQKVEFLVSFYNNEISEKSEIFDDQFSVERPDGSNFTLKIRSTKLEDSAMYFCASSDVLAGVWEQFFGPGTRLTVL.

CDR3 sequence (DNA): TGTGCCAGCAGCACACTACACACGACAGGGGCCAATGAGCAGTTCTTC. Translation: CASSTLHTTGANEQFF. The rearrangement links TRBV5-6 to TRBJ2-1; TRBD1 aligns across 8 bases. Trimming cost V 4 bases and J 6 bases; bases outside gene matches: 12. Germline CDR1 and CDR2: SGHDT and YYEEEE. CDR3 length: 16 amino acids.

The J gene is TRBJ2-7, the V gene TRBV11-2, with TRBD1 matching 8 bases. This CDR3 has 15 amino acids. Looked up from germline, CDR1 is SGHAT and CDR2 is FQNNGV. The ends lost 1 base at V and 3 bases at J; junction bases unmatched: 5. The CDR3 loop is CASSLGGQDLYEQYF. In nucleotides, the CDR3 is TGTGCCAGCAGCTTAGGGGGACAGGACCTCTACGAGCAGTACTTC.

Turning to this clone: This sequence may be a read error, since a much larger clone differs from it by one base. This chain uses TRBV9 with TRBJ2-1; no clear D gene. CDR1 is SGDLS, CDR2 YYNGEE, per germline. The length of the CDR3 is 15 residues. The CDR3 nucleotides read TGTGCCAGCAGCGTAATTGGTGGCGTCAACAATAAGCAGTTCTTC. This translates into CASSVIGGVNNKQFF.

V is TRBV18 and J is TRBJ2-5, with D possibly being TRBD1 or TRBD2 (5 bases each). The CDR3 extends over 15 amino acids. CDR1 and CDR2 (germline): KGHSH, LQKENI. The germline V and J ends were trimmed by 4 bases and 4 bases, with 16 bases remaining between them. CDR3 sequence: CASSLFGGEGETQYF. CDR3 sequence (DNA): TGTGCCAGCTCACTCTTTGGGGGAGAGGGAGAGACCCAGTACTTC.

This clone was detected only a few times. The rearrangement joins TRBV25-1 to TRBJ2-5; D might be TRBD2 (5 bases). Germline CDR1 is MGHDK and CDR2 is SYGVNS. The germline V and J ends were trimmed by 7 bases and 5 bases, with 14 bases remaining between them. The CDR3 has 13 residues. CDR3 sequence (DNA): TGTGCCAGCATAGCCGGGGTCGGGGAGACCCAGTACTTC. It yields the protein CASIAGVGETQYF. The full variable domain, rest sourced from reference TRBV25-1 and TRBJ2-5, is EADIYQTPRYLVIGTGKKITLECSQTMGHDKMYWYQQDPGMELHLIHYSYGVNSTEKGDLSSESTVSRIRTEHFPLTLESARPSHTSQYLCASIAGVGETQYFGPGTRLLVL.

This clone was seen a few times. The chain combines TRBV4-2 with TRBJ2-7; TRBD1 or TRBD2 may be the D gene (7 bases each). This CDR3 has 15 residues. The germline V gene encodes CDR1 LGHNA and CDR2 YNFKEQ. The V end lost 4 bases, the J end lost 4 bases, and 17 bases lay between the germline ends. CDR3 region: CASSREGAGAYEQYF. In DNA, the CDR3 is TGTGCCAGCAGCCGCGAGGGGGCGGGAGCTTACGAGCAGTACTTC.

The CDR3 spells CASSPYHRDSIEAFF. The CDR3 DNA sequence: TGTGCCAGCAGTCCATACCACCGAGACAGTATTGAAGCTTTCTTT. The gene calls are TRBV27 and TRBJ1-1; a weak D match, TRBD1 (5 bases). The CDR3 is 15 residues long. Looked up from germline, CDR1 is MNHEY and CDR2 is SMNVEV (reference sequence). Trimming cost V 5 bases and J 7 bases, with 20 bases left between them.

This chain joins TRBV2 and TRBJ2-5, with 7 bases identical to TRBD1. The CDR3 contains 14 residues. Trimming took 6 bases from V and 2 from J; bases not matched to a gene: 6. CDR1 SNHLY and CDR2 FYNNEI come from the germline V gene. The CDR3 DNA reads TGTGCCAGCAGGATGGACAGGTTTCAAGAGACCCAGTACTTC. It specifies CASRMDRFQETQYF.

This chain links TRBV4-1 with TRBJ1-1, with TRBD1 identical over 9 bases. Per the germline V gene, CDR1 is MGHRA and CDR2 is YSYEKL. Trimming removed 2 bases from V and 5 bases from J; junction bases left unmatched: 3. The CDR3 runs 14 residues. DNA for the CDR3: TGCGCCAGCAGCCAAACAGGGGGCTGGACTGAAGCTTTCTTT. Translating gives CASSQTGGWTEAFF.